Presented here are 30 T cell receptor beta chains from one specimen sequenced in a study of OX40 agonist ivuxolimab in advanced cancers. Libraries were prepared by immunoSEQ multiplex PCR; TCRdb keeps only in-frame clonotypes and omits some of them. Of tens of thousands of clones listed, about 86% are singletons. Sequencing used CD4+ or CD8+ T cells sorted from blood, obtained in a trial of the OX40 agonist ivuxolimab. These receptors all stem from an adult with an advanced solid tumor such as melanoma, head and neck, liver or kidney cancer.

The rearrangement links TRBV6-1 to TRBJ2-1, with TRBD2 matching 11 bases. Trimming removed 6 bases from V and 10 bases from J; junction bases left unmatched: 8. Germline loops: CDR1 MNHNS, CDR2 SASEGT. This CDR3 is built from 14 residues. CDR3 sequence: CASRISGGAGEQFF. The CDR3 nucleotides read TGTGCCAGCAGAATTAGCGGGGGGGCCGGCGAGCAGTTCTTC.

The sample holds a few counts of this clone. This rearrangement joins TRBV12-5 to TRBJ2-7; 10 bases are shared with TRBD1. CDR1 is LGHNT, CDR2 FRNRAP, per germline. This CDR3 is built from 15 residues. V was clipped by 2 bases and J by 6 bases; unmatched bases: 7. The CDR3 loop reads CASGLFGTGDREQYF. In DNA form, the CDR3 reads TGTGCTAGTGGTTTGTTCGGGACAGGGGATCGCGAGCAGTACTTC.

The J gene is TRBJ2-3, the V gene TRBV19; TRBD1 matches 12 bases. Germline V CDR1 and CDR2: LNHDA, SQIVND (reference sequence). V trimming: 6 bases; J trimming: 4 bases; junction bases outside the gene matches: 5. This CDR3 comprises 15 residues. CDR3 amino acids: CASSSRDRGPDTQYF. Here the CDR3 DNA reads TGTGCCAGTAGCAGCCGGGACAGGGGGCCAGATACGCAGTATTTT. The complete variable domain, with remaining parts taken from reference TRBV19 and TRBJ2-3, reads DGGITQSPKYLFRKEGQNVTLSCEQNLNHDAMYWYRQDPGQGLRLIYYSQIVNDFQKGDIAEGYSVSREKKESFPLTVTSAQKNPTAFYLCASSSRDRGPDTQYFGPGTRLTVL.

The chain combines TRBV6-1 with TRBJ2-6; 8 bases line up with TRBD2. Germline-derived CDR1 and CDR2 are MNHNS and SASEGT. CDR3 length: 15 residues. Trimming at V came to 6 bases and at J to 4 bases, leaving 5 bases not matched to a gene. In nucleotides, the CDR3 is TGTGCCAGCAGCCCGGGAGGGTCCGGGGCCAACGTCCTGACTTTC. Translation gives CASSPGGSGANVLTF.

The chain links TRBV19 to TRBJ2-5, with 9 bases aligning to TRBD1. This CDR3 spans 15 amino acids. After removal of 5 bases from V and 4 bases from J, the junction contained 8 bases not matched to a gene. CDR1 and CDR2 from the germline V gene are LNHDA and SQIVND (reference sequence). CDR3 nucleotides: TGTGCCAGTAGTCCCGGGACAGGGAGAGGAGAGACCCAGTACTTC. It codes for CASSPGTGRGETQYF.

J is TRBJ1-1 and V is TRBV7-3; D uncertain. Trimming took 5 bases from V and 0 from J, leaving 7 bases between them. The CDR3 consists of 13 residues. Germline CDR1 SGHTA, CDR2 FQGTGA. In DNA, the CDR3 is TGTGCCAGCAGCCGGAACATGAACACTGAAGCTTTCTTT. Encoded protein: CASSRNMNTEAFF.

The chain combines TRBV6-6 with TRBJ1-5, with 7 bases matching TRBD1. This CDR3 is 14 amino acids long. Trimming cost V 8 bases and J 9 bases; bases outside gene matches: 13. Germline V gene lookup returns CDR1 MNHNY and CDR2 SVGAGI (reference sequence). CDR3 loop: CASQLQGGAMPQHF. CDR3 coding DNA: TGTGCCAGCCAGCTTCAGGGGGGCGCGATGCCCCAGCATTTT.

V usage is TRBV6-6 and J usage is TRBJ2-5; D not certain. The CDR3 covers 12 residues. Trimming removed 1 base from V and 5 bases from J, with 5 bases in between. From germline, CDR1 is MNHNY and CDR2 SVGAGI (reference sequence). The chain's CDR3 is CASSYLRETQYF. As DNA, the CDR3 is TGTGCCAGCAGTTACTTGAGGGAGACCCAGTACTTC.

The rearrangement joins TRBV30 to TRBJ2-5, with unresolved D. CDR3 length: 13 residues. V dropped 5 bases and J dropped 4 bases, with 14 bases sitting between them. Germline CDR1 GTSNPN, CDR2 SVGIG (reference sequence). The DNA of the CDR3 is TGTGCCTGGGGATCAAACCTAGGAGAGACCCAGTACTTC. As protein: CAWGSNLGETQYF.

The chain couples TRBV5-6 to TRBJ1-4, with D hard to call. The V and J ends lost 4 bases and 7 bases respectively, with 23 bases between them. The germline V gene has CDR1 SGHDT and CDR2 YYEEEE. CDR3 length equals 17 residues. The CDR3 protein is CASSEGRGWPRPEKLFF. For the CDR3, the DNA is TGTGCCAGCAGCGAAGGCCGGGGTTGGCCCCGTCCTGAAAAACTGTTTTTT.

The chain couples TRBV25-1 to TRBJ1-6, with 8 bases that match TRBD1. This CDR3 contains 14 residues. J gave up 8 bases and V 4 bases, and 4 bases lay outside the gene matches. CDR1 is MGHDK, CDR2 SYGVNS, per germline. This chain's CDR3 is CASSGTGTHSPLHF. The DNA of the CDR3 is TGTGCCAGCAGTGGGACAGGGACCCATTCACCCCTCCACTTT.

Here the CDR3 reads CASSPPGPQGNTGELFF. DNA for the CDR3: TGTGCCAGCAGCCCACCGGGCCCCCAAGGGAACACCGGGGAGCTGTTTTTT. The V gene is TRBV7-8, the J gene TRBJ2-2, with D unclear. Per the germline V gene, CDR1 is SGHVS and CDR2 is FQNEAQ. CDR3 size: 17 residues. Trimming removed 5 bases from V and 1 base from J, with 17 bases in between.

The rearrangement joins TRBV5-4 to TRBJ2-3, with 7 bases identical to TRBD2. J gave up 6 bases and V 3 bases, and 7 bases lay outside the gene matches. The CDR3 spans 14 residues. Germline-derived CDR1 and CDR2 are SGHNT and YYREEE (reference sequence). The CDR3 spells CASSYGGDRDTQYF. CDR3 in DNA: TGTGCCAGCAGCTATGGGGGGGATCGGGATACGCAGTATTTT.

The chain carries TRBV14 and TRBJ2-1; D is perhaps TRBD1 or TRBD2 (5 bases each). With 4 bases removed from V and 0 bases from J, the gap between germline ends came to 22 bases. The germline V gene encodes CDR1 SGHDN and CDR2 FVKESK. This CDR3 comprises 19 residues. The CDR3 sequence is CASSPGLGSGTSSYNEQFF. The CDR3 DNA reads TGTGCCAGCAGCCCTGGCCTGGGGTCGGGGACCAGCTCCTACAATGAGCAGTTCTTC.

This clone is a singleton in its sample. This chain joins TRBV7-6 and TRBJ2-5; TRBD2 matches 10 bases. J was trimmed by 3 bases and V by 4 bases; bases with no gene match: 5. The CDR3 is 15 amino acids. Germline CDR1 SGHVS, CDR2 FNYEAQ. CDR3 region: CASSSNSGGKETQYF. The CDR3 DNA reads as TGTGCCAGCAGCTCTAATAGCGGGGGGAAAGAGACCCAGTACTTC. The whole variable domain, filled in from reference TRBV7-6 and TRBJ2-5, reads GAGVSQSPRYKVTKRGQDVALRCDPISGHVSLYWYRQALGQGPEFLTYFNYEAQQDKSGLPNDRFSAERPEGSISTLTIQRTEQRDSAMYRCASSSNSGGKETQYFGPGTRLLVL.

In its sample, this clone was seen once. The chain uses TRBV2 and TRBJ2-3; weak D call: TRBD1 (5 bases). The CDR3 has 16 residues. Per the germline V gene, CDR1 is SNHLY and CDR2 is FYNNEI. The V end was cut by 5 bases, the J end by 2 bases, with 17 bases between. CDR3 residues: CASSRREGAITDTQYF. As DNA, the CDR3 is TGTGCCAGCAGTCGAAGGGAAGGGGCGATCACAGATACGCAGTATTTT.

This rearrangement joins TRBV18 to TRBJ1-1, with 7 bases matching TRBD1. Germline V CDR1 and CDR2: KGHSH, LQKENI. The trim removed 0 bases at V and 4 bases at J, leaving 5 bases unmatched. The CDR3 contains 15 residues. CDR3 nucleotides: TGTGCCAGCTCACCACCGGGGACAGTCAGCACTGAAGCTTTCTTT. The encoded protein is CASSPPGTVSTEAFF.

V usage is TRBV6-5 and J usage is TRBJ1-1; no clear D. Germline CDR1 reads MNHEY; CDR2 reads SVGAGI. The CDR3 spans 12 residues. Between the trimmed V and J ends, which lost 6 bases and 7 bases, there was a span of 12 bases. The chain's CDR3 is CASRAELGEAFF. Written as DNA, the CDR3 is TGTGCCAGCAGGGCCGAGTTGGGTGAAGCTTTCTTT.

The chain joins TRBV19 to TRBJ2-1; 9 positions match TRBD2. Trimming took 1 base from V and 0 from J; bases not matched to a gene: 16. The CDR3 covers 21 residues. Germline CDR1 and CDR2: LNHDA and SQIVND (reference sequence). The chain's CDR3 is CASSIGPTSGSHKSSYNEQFF. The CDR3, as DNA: TGTGCCAGTAGTATAGGGCCGACTAGCGGTAGCCATAAGAGCTCCTACAATGAGCAGTTCTTC.

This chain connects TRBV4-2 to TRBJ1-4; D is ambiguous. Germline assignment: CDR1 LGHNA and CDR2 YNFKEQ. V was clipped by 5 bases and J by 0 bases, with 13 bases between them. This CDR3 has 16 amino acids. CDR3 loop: CASSSSGSATNEKLFF. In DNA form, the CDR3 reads TGTGCCAGCAGCTCCTCGGGTTCGGCAACTAATGAAAAACTGTTTTTT.

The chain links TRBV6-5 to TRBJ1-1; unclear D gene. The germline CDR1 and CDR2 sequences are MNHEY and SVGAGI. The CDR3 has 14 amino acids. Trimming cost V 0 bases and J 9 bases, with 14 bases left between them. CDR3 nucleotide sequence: TGTGCCAGCAGTTACTCGGGCCCGCGGGGTAAAGCTTTCTTT. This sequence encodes CASSYSGPRGKAFF.

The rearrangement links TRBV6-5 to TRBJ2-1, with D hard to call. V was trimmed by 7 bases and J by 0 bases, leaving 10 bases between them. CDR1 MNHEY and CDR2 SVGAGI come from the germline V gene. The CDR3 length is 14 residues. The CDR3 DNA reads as TGTGCCAGCACCATCAAAAGCTCCTACAATGAGCAGTTCTTC. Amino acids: CASTIKSSYNEQFF.

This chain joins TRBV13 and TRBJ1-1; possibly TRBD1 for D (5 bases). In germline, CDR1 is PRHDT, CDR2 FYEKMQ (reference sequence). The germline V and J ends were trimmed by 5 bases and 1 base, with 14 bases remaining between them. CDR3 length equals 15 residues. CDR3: CASSPSRQQNTEAFF. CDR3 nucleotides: TGTGCCAGCAGCCCCTCCAGACAGCAGAACACTGAAGCTTTCTTT.

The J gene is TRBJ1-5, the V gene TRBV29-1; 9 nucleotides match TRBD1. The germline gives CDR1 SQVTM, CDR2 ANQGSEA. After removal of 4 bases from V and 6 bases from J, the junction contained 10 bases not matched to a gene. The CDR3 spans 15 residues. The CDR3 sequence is CSVGDRELAVQPQHF. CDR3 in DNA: TGCAGCGTTGGGGACAGGGAGCTTGCAGTTCAGCCCCAGCATTTT.

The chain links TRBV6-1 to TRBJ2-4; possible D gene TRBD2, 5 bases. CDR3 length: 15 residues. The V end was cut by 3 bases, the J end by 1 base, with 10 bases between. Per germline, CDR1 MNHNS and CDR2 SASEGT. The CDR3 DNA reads TGTGCCAGCAGTGATGGGAGTGGCGCCAAAAACATTCAGTACTTC. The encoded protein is CASSDGSGAKNIQYF.

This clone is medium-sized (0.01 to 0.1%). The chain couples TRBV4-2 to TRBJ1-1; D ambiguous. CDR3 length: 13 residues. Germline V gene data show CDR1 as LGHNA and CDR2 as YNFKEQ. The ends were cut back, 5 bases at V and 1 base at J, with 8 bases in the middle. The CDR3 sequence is CASSVGKNTEAFF. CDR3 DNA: TGTGCCAGCAGCGTGGGCAAGAACACTGAAGCTTTCTTT.

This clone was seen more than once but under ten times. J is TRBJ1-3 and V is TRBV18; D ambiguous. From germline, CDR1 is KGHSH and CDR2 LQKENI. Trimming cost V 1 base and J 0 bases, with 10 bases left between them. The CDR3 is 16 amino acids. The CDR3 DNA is TGTGCCAGCTCACCACTTGAGAGCGTCTCTGGAAACACCATATATTTT. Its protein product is CASSPLESVSGNTIYF. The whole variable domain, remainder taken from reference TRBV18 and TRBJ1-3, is NAGVMQNPRHLVRRRGQEARLRCSPMKGHSHVYWYRQLPEEGLKFMVYLQKENIIDESGMPKERFSAEFPKEGPSILRIQQVVRGDSAAYFCASSPLESVSGNTIYFGEGSWLTVV.

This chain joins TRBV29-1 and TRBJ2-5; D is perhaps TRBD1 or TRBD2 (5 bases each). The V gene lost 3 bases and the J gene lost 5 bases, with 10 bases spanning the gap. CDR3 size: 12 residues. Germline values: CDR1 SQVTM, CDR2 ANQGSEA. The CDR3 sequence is CSVDWGMETQYF. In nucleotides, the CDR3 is TGCAGCGTTGACTGGGGGATGGAGACCCAGTACTTC. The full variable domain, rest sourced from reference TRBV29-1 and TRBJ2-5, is SAVISQKPSRDICQRGTSLTIQCQVDSQVTMMFWYRQQPGQSLTLIATANQGSEATYESGFVIDKFPISRPNLTFSTLTVSNMSPEDSSIYLCSVDWGMETQYFGPGTRLLVL.

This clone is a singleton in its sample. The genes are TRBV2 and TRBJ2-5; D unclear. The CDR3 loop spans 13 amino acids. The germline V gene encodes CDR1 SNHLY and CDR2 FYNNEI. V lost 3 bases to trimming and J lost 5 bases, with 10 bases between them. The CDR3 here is CASSEDLGETQYF. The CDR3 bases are TGTGCCAGCAGTGAGGACCTGGGTGAGACCCAGTACTTC.

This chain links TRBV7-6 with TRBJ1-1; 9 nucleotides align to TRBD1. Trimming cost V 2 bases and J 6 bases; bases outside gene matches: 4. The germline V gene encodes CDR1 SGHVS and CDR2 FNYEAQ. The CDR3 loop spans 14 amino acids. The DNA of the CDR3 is TGTGCCAGCAGCTTAAGACAGGGGGGTTCTGAAGCTTTCTTT. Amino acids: CASSLRQGGSEAFF.